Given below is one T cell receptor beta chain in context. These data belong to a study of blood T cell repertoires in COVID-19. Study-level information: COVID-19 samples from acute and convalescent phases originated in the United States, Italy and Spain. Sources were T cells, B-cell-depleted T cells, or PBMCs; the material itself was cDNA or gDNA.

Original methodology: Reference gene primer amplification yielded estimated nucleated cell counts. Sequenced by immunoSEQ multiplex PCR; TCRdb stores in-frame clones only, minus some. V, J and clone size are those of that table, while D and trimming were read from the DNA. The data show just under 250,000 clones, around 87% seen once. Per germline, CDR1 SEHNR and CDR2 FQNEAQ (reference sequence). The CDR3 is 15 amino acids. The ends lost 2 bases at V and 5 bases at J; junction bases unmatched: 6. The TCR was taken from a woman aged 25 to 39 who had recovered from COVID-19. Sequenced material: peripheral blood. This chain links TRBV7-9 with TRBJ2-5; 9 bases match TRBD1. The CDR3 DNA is TGTGCCAGCAGCTTACGAGGACAGGGGTTCGAGACCCAGTACTTC. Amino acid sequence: CASSLRGQGFETQYF.